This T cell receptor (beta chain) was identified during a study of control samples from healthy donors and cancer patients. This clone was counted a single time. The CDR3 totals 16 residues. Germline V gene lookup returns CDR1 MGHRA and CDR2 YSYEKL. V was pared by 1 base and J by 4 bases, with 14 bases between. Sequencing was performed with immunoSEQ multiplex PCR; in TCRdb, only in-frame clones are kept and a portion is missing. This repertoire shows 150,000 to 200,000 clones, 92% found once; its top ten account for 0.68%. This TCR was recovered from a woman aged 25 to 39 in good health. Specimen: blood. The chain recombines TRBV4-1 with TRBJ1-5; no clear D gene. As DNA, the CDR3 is TGCGCCAGCAGCCAAGTATCGGGGTATGAGAATCAGCCCCAGCATTTT. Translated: CASSQVSGYENQPQHF.